This T cell receptor (beta chain) was found in a study of early T cells in non-severe SARS-CoV-2 infection. Study summary: The sequenced material was bulk RNA from unsorted whole blood, and its chains were unpaired.

This clonotype was found many times. TCRdb processed the 5' RACE reads anew with MiXCR; each CDR3 protein has one entry. This table has tens of thousands of distinct CDR3 sequences, roughly 12% appearing once. Germline CDR1 is SGHAT and CDR2 is FQNNGV. Losses at the gene ends were 8 bases for V and 5 bases for J; bases not matched to a gene: 10. CDR3 length: 16 residues. This chain connects TRBV11-2 to TRBJ2-2; 11 bases map to TRBD2. This sequence was found in an adult who was a healthcare worker with PCR-confirmed SARS-CoV-2 infection or an uninfected control (not recorded which). Sequenced sample: whole blood. CDR3 DNA sequence: TGTGCCAGCGGGGCCACTAGCGGGAGAAGGACCGGGGAGCTGTTTTTT. Protein sequence: CASGATSGRRTGELFF.